This is a list of T cell receptor beta chains from one sample in a study of blood T cells in healthy people across ages. TCRdb ran MiXCR on the 5' RACE reads and lists one entry per CDR3 protein. The data show approximately 800,000 distinct CDR3 sequences, about 36% seen once. Sequencing was done on a sample of blood. Receptor source: a young man in good health. Both conserved end residues are part of each CDR3. A D gene is named only where the DNA matches it firmly.

CASSLWASGNTEAFF - 15 TRBV7-9
CASSLRTDSYEQYF - 14 TRBV12-3/TRBV12-4
CASSPERTGPYGYTF TRBD1 15 TRBV4-3
CASSSISGSYNEQFF TRBD2 15 TRBV7-9
CASSLETALNTGELFF - 16 TRBV5-1
CASSFHSTSGGQETQFF TRBD2 17 TRBV6-6
CASSVAGARETQYF - 14 TRBV9
CAISEYADGSSEAFF - 15 TRBV10-3
CASAIAGTYEQYF TRBD2 13 TRBV7-2
CASSLALRLGGYNEQFF - 17 TRBV7-2
CASSLSGTGNYGYTF TRBD1 15 TRBV7-2
CASSRLEYNEQYF - 13 TRBV6-6
CASSYVTVNYGYTF - 14 TRBV6-6
CASSLASTLSSGANVLTF - 18 TRBV7-6
CASGPSSYEQYF - 12 TRBV12-5
CASSYGDRVNEQYF TRBD1 14 TRBV6-6
CASRGLAASYNEQFF TRBD2 15 TRBV28
CATSRDSDNEQYF - 13 TRBV15
CASSRDARGTDTQYF - 15 TRBV5-1
CASSFQGLDQPQHF - 14 TRBV6-2/TRBV6-3
CASSLDGVVETQYF - 14 TRBV4-1
CASSLDYGGGRETQYF TRBD2 16 TRBV5-1
CASSLSGSSGNTIYF - 15 TRBV27
CASSPLPGGRGNTIYF - 16 TRBV7-2
CASSRGRQGTYNEQYF TRBD1 16 TRBV6-2/TRBV6-3
CASSFVGVEGKNIQYF - 16 TRBV5-1
CASSYSVRGGYRTEAFF - 17 TRBV6-5
CASSDRAAQPQHF - 13 TRBV2
CASSQDRFSEQYF - 13 TRBV4-3
CASSQDRTSTGSGDEQFF TRBD1 18 TRBV4-3
CASSSDRDTDTQYF TRBD1 14 TRBV9
CASSPTPMGRGYGYTF - 16 TRBV7-9
CASSQTIGQPQHF - 13 TRBV4-2
CASSGGGRGTEAFF - 14 TRBV7-2
CSAPTSTNTGELFF TRBD2 14 TRBV20-1
CSAILVLGYTF - 11 TRBV20-1
CASTWGNEQFF - 11 TRBV2
CSARDLGGGSTDTQYF TRBD2 16 TRBV20-1
CAISGANGVYGYTF - 14 TRBV10-3
CASTVGGRNEKLFF - 14 TRBV28
CASSRDRGRNQPQHF TRBD1 15 TRBV2
CSVDPGLAFF - 10 TRBV29-1
CTSSLRQWGYGYTF - 14 TRBV12-3/TRBV12-4
CASRFPDQRETYGYTF - 16 TRBV7-9
CASSRHGVGETQYF - 14 TRBV12-3/TRBV12-4